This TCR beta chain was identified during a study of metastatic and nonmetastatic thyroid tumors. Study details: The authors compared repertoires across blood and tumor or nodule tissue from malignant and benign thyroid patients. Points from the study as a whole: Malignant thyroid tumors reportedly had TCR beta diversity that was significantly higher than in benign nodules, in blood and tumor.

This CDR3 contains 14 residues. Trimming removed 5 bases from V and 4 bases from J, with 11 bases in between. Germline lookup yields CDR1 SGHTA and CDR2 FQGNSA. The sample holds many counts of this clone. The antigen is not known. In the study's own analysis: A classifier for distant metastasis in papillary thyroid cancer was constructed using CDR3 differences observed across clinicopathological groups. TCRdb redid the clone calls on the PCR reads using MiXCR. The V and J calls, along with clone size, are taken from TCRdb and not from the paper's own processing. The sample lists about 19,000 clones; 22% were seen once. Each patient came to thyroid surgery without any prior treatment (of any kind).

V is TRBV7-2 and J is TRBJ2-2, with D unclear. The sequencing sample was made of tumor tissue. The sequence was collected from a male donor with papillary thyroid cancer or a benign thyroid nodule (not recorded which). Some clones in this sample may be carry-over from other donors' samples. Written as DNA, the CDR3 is TGTGCCAGCAGCCCCCGCTTCAGCACCGGGGAGCTGTTTTTT. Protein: CASSPRFSTGELFF.